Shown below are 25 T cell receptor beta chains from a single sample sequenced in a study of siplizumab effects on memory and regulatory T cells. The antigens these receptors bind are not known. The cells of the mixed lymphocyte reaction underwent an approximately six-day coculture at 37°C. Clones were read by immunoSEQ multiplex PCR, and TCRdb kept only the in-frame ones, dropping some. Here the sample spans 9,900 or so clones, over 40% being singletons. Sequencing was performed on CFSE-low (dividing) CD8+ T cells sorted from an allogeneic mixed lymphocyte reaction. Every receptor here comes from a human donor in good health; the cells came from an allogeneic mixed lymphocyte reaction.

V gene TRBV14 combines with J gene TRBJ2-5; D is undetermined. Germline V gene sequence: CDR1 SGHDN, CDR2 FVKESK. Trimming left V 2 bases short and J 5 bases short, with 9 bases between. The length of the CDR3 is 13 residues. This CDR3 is CASSQWVVETQYF. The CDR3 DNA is TGTGCCAGCAGCCAATGGGTTGTTGAGACCCAGTACTTC.

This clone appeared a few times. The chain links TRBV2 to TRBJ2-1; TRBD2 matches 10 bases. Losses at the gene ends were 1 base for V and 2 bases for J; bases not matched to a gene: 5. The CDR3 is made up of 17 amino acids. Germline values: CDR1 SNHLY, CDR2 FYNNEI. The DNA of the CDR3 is TGTGCCAGCAGTGAAGATCGTACTAGCGGGGCCTACAATGAGCAGTTCTTC. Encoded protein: CASSEDRTSGAYNEQFF.

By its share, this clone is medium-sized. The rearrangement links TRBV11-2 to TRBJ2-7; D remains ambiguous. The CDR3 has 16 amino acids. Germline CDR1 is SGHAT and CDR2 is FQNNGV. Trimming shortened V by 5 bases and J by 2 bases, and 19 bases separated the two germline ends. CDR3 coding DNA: TGTGCCAGCAGCCCCCCGGCCGGAGTCTTGGCCTACGAGCAGTACTTC. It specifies CASSPPAGVLAYEQYF.

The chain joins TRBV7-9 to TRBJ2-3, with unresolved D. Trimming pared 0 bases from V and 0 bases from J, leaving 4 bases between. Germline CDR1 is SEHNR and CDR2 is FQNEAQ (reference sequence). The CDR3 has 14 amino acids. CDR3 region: CASSLADSTDTQYF. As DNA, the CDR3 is TGTGCCAGCAGCTTAGCGGACAGCACAGATACGCAGTATTTT.

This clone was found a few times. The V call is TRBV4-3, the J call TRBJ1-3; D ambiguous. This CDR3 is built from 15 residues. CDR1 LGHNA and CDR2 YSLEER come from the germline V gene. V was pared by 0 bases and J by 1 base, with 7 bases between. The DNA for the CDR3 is TGCGCCAGCAGCCAAGATAAGGGTTCTGGAAACACCATATATTTT. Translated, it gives CASSQDKGSGNTIYF.

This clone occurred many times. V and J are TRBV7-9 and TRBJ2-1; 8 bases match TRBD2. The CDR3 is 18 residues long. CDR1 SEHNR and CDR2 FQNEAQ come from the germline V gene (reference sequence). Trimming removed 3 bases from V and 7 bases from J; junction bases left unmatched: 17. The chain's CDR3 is CASSFLLVPRGASNEQFF. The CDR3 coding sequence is TGTGCCAGCAGCTTCCTACTTGTTCCGCGGGGGGCCTCAAATGAGCAGTTCTTC.

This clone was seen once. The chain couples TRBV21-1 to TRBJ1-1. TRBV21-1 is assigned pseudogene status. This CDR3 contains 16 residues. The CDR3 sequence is CASRKAIATIRTEAFF. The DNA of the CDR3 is TGTGCCAGCAGAAAAGCAATAGCTACCATTCGCACTGAAGCTTTCTTT.

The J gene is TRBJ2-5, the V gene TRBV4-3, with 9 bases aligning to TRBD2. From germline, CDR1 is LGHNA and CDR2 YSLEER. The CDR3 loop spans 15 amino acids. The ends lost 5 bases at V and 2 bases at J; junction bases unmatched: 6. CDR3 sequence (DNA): TGCGCCAGCAGCTCCCGACTAGCGGTTCAAGAGACCCAGTACTTC. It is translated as CASSSRLAVQETQYF.

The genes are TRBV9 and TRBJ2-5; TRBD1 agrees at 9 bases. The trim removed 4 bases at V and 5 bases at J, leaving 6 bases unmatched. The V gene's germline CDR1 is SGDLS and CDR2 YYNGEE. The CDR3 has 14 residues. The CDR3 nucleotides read TGTGCCAGCAGCTCCGACAGGGGGAGGGAGACCCAGTACTTC. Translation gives CASSSDRGRETQYF.

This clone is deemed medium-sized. CDR3 nucleotide sequence: TGTGCCAGCAGTTTGAGTAGGTCCGGAAACACCATATATTTT. Translation: CASSLSRSGNTIYF. The chain uses TRBV27 and TRBJ1-3; D is ambiguous. CDR1 is MNHEY and CDR2 is SMNVEV in the germline V gene (reference sequence). Trimming removed 3 bases at V and 4 bases at J, with 10 bases between. The CDR3 covers 14 residues.

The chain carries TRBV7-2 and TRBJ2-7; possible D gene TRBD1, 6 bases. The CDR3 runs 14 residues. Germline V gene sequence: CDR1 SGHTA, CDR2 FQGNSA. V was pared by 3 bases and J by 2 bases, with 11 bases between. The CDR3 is CASSFGTPPYEQYF. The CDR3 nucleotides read TGTGCCAGCAGCTTCGGGACACCTCCCTACGAGCAGTACTTC.

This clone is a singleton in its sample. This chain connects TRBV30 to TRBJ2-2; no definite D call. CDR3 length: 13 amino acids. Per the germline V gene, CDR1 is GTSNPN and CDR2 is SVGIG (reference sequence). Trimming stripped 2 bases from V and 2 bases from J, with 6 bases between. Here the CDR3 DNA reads TGTGCCTGGAGTAAGCTAAACACCGGGGAGCTGTTTTTT. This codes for CAWSKLNTGELFF.

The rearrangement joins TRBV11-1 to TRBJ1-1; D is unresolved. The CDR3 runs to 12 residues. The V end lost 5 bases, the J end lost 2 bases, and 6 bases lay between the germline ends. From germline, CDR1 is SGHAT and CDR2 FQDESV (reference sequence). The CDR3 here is CASSPSNTEAFF. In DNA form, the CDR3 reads TGTGCCAGCAGCCCATCTAACACTGAAGCTTTCTTT.

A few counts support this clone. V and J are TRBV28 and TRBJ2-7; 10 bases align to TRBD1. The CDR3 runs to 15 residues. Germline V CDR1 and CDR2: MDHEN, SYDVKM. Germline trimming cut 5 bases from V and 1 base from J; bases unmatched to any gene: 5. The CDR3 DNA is TGTGCCAGCAGTGGTGACAGGGGGCTGTCCTACGAGCAGTACTTC. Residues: CASSGDRGLSYEQYF. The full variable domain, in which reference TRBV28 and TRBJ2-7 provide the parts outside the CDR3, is DVKVTQSSRYLVKRTGEKVFLECVQDMDHENMFWYRQDPGLGLRLIYFSYDVKMKEKGDIPEGYSVSREKKERFSLILESASTNQTSMYLCASSGDRGLSYEQYFGPGTRLTVT.

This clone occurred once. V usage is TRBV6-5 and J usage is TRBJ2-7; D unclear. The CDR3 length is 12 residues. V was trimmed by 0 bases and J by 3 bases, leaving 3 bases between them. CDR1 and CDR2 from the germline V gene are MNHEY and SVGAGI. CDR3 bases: TGTGCCAGCAGTTACTCGGACTACGAGCAGTACTTC. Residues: CASSYSDYEQYF.

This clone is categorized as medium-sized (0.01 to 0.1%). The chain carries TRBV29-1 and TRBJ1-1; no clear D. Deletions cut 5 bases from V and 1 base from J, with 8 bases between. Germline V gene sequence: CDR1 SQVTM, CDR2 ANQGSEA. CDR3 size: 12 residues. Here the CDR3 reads CSVQAENTEAFF. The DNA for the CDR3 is TGCAGCGTTCAGGCGGAGAACACTGAAGCTTTCTTT. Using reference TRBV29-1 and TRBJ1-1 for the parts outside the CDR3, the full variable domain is SAVISQKPSRDICQRGTSLTIQCQVDSQVTMMFWYRQQPGQSLTLIATANQGSEATYESGFVIDKFPISRPNLTFSTLTVSNMSPEDSSIYLCSVQAENTEAFFGQGTRLTVV.

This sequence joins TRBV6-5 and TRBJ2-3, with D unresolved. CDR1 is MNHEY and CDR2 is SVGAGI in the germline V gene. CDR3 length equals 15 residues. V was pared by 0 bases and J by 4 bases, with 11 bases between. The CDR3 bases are TGTGCCAGCAGTTACTCGGGTTATTTGGCAGATACGCAGTATTTT. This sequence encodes CASSYSGYLADTQYF.

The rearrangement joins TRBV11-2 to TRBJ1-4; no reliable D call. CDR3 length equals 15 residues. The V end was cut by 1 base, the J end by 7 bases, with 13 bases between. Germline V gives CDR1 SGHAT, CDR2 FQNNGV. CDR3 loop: CASSLVPAGVEKLFF. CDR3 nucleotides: TGTGCCAGCAGCTTAGTCCCTGCTGGGGTTGAAAAACTGTTTTTT.

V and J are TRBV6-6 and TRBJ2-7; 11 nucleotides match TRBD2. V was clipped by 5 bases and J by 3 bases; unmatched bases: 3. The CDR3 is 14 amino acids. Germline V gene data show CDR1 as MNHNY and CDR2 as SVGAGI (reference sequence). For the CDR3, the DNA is TGTGCCAGCAGTCCAGGGACTAGCGGCTACGAGCAGTACTTC. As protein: CASSPGTSGYEQYF.

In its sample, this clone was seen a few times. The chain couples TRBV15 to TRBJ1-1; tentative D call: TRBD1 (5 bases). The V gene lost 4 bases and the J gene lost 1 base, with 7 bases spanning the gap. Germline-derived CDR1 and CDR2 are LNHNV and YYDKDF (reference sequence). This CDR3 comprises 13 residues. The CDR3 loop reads CATSMGRNTEAFF. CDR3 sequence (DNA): TGTGCCACCAGCATGGGACGGAACACTGAAGCTTTCTTT.

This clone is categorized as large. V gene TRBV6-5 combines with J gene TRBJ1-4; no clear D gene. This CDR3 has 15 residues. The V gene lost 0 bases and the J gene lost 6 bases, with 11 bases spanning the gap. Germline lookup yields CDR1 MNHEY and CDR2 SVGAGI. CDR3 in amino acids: CASSYSEGTDEKLFF. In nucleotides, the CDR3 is TGTGCCAGCAGTTACTCGGAGGGTACGGATGAAAAACTGTTTTTT.

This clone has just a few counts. The CDR3 bases are TGTGCCAGTAGTGGCCCCATGAACACTGAAGCTTTCTTT. This translates into CASSGPMNTEAFF. The rearrangement uses TRBV19 and TRBJ1-1; D unclear. The CDR3 loop spans 13 amino acids. Germline V CDR1 and CDR2: LNHDA, SQIVND (reference sequence). Trimming shortened V by 5 bases and J by 0 bases, and 7 bases separated the two germline ends.

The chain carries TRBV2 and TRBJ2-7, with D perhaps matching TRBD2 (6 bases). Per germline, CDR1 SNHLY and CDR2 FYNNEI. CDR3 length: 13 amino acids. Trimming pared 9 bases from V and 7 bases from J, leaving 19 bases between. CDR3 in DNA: TGTGCCAGTTCTTTGGGCGGCGCGGGGGAGCAGTACTTC. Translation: CASSLGGAGEQYF.

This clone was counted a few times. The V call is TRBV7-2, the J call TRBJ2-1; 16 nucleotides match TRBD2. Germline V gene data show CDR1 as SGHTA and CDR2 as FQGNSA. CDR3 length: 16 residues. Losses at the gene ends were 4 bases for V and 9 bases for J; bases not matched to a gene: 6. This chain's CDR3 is CASSSLGLAGGLEQFF. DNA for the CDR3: TGTGCCAGCAGCTCGCTGGGACTAGCGGGGGGGCTTGAGCAGTTCTTC.

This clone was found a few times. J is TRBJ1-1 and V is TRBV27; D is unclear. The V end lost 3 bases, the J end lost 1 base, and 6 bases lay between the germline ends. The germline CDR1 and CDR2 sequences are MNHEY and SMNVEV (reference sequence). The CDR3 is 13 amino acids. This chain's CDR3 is CASSLGRNTEAFF. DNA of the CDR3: TGTGCCAGCAGTTTGGGCAGGAACACTGAAGCTTTCTTT.